The 25 T cell receptor beta chains given below trace back to one sample, sequenced in a study of Ad26.COV2.S vaccination and SARS-CoV-2 variants. Clones were read by immunoSEQ multiplex PCR, and TCRdb kept only the in-frame ones, dropping some. The sample consists of more than 400,000 clones, less than 95% of them appearing once. As for treatment: 15 to 20 received Ad26.COV2.S at low or high dose, single or two shots; five or six received placebo; per-sample allocation not given. Day 63 after the first injection of vaccine or placebo was the sampling time. Sequences were derived from peripheral blood, sampled in a trial of Ad26.COV2.S vaccine versus placebo. Receptors originate from a person aged 18-60 years who received the Ad26.COV2.S COVID-19 vaccine or a placebo.

This clone came up a few times. The V gene is TRBV4-2, the J gene TRBJ2-1, with TRBD2 matching 13 bases. Germline lookup yields CDR1 LGHNA and CDR2 YNFKEQ. Losses at the gene ends were 4 bases for V and 8 bases for J; bases not matched to a gene: 5. The CDR3 has 15 residues. Here the CDR3 DNA reads TGTGCCAGCAGCCCTCGGACTAGCGGGAGTGATGAGCAGTTCTTC. It translates to CASSPRTSGSDEQFF.

This clone occurred once. V gene TRBV9 combines with J gene TRBJ2-3; tentative D call: TRBD1 (5 bases). CDR3 length equals 18 residues. The V and J ends lost 3 bases and 0 bases respectively, with 20 bases between them. From germline, CDR1 is SGDLS and CDR2 YYNGEE. The CDR3: CASSGSRVPGVSTDTQYF. CDR3 nucleotide sequence: TGTGCCAGCAGCGGCAGCAGGGTCCCCGGCGTAAGCACAGATACGCAGTATTTT.

The CDR3 spells CAWSAPWYLGETSYEQYF. Written as DNA, the CDR3 is TGTGCCTGGAGTGCACCATGGTACCTGGGGGAGACTTCCTACGAGCAGTACTTC. The V gene is TRBV30, the J gene TRBJ2-7, with D perhaps TRBD1 or TRBD2 (5 bases each). The CDR3 spans 18 residues. The germline gives CDR1 GTSNPN, CDR2 SVGIG (reference sequence). Trimming took off 1 base at V and 1 base at J, with 23 bases between the two ends.

The chain employs TRBV4-2 and TRBJ2-5, with D uncertain. Trimming took 2 bases from V and 2 from J, leaving 6 bases between them. The CDR3 spans 13 residues. Germline V gene data show CDR1 as LGHNA and CDR2 as YNFKEQ. DNA of the CDR3: TGTGCCAGCAGCCAAACCAAGCAAGAGACCCAGTACTTC. Its protein product is CASSQTKQETQYF.

The chain uses TRBV7-3 and TRBJ2-2; D uncertain. V was clipped by 4 bases and J by 4 bases, with 16 bases between them. Germline values: CDR1 SGHTA, CDR2 FQGTGA. The CDR3 has 16 amino acids. Here the CDR3 DNA reads TGTGCCAGCAGCTACACCCCTGCTCCTAGCACCGGGGAGCTGTTTTTT. Translating it yields CASSYTPAPSTGELFF.

This clone came up many times. The chain employs TRBV5-1 and TRBJ2-7; a weak D match, TRBD1 (5 bases). The CDR3 sequence is 22 residues long. Deletions cut 2 bases from V and 3 bases from J, with 36 bases between. The germline V gene encodes CDR1 SGHRS and CDR2 YFSETQ. DNA of the CDR3: TGCGCCAGCAGCTTCCCTCCCCTAGATGCCCGGACAAGGTTAAGTGGGGTCTACGAGCAGTACTTC. Translated: CASSFPPLDARTRLSGVYEQYF.

The J gene is TRBJ2-1, the V gene TRBV5-6; 14 bases are a match to TRBD2. This CDR3 spans 16 amino acids. V trimming: 0 bases; J trimming: 7 bases; junction bases outside the gene matches: 3. From germline, CDR1 is SGHDT and CDR2 YYEEEE. The CDR3 DNA reads TGTGCCAGCAGCTTGGTTGGACTAGCGGGAGGAAATGAGCAGTTCTTC. This translates into CASSLVGLAGGNEQFF.

The chain is built from TRBV28 and TRBJ2-1; a possible D gene is TRBD2 (6 bases). Trimming removed 6 bases from V and 3 bases from J, with 15 bases in between. Germline-derived CDR1 and CDR2 are MDHEN and SYDVKM. The CDR3 is 15 amino acids. This chain's CDR3 is CASRPGRSNYNEQFF. The CDR3 DNA is TGTGCCAGCAGACCGGGGAGGTCCAACTACAATGAGCAGTTCTTC. The whole variable domain, remainder taken from reference TRBV28 and TRBJ2-1, is DVKVTQSSRYLVKRTGEKVFLECVQDMDHENMFWYRQDPGLGLRLIYFSYDVKMKEKGDIPEGYSVSREKKERFSLILESASTNQTSMYLCASRPGRSNYNEQFFGPGTRLTVL.

The gene calls are TRBV7-2 and TRBJ1-3, with D maybe TRBD1 (5 bases). The CDR3 extends over 15 amino acids. Trimming left V 2 bases short and J 7 bases short, with 15 bases between. Germline V gene data show CDR1 as SGHTA and CDR2 as FQGNSA. The DNA of the CDR3 is TGTGCCAGCAGCTTAAGGGGAGTTGGTTCTAACACCATATATTTT. Translating gives CASSLRGVGSNTIYF. The full variable domain, completed using reference TRBV7-2 and TRBJ1-3, is GAGVSQSPSNKVTEKGKDVELRCDPISGHTALYWYRQSLGQGLEFLIYFQGNSAPDKSGLPSDRFSAERTGGSVSTLTIQRTQQEDSAVYLCASSLRGVGSNTIYFGEGSWLTVV.

This chain connects TRBV6-5 to TRBJ1-3, with D hard to call. The CDR3 has 15 amino acids. Per germline, CDR1 MNHEY and CDR2 SVGAGI. The V end lost 7 bases, the J end lost 0 bases, and 13 bases lay between the germline ends. Here the CDR3 DNA reads TGTGCCAGCACCAACCCCGGGGTCTCTGGAAACACCATATATTTT. Protein product: CASTNPGVSGNTIYF.

The CDR3: CASGASYGYTF. CDR3 DNA: TGTGCCAGCGGGGCCAGCTATGGCTACACCTTC. The chain joins TRBV6-5 to TRBJ1-2; D is perhaps TRBD1 (5 bases). Per germline, CDR1 MNHEY and CDR2 SVGAGI. V lost 8 bases, J lost 4 bases, and 8 bases lay in between. The CDR3 totals 11 residues.

The chain links TRBV7-9 to TRBJ2-1; no reliable D call. V shed 4 bases and J shed 3 bases, with 19 bases lying between them. This CDR3 is built from 17 residues. Germline loops: CDR1 SEHNR, CDR2 FQNEAQ (reference sequence). The CDR3 sequence: CASSSRFAGESYNEQFF. CDR3 nucleotide sequence: TGTGCCAGCAGCTCCCGGTTTGCAGGTGAGAGCTACAATGAGCAGTTCTTC.

The V call is TRBV30, the J call TRBJ1-4; 7 bases are shared with TRBD1. The germline V gene has CDR1 GTSNPN and CDR2 SVGIG (reference sequence). Trimming cost V 2 bases and J 5 bases; bases outside gene matches: 2. The CDR3 has 13 amino acids. As DNA, the CDR3 is TGTGCCTGGAGTCGACAGGGCAATGAAAAACTGTTTTTT. Translating it yields CAWSRQGNEKLFF. Full variable domain (outside the CDR3, taken from reference TRBV30 and TRBJ1-4): SQTIHQWPATLVQPVGSPLSLECTVEGTSNPNLYWYRQAAGRGLQLLFYSVGIGQISSEVPQNLSASRPQDRQFILSSKKLLLSDSGFYLCAWSRQGNEKLFFGSGTQLSVL.

The chain is built from TRBV5-5 and TRBJ1-1; D remains unclear. This CDR3 comprises 14 residues. Germline V CDR1 and CDR2: SGHKS, YYEKEE (reference sequence). Trimming removed 2 bases from V and 0 bases from J, with 8 bases in between. The DNA of the CDR3 is TGTGCCAGCAGCTTCCACCCAATGAACACTGAAGCTTTCTTT. Its protein is CASSFHPMNTEAFF.

This chain uses TRBV11-2 with TRBJ2-1; possibly TRBD1 for D (5 bases). This CDR3 has 12 amino acids. Germline V CDR1 and CDR2: SGHAT, FQNNGV. V lost 4 bases, J lost 5 bases, and 6 bases lay in between. CDR3 amino acids: CASSSGHNEQFF. CDR3 nucleotide sequence: TGTGCCAGCAGCTCAGGGCACAATGAGCAGTTCTTC. The entire variable domain, with the rest obtained from reference TRBV11-2 and TRBJ2-1, is as follows: EAGVAQSPRYKIIEKRQSVAFWCNPISGHATLYWYQQILGQGPKLLIQFQNNGVVDDSQLPKDRFSAERLKGVDSTLKIQPAKLEDSAVYLCASSSGHNEQFFGPGTRLTVL.

J is TRBJ2-3 and V is TRBV7-2; unclear D gene. Germline lookup yields CDR1 SGHTA and CDR2 FQGNSA. V was shortened by 1 base and J by 5 bases, with 10 bases between the two germline ends. The CDR3 covers 14 residues. CDR3 protein: CASSLDPAIDTQYF. For the CDR3, the DNA is TGTGCCAGCAGCTTAGACCCAGCAATAGATACGCAGTATTTT. The full variable domain, in which reference TRBV7-2 and TRBJ2-3 provide the parts outside the CDR3, is GAGVSQSPSNKVTEKGKDVELRCDPISGHTALYWYRQSLGQGLEFLIYFQGNSAPDKSGLPSDRFSAERTGGSVSTLTIQRTQQEDSAVYLCASSLDPAIDTQYFGPGTRLTVL.

This sequence joins TRBV6-2 or TRBV6-3 and TRBJ2-7; 8 positions match TRBD2. The CDR3 sequence is 15 residues long. The ends lost 2 bases at V and 3 bases at J; junction bases unmatched: 6. Germline CDR1 is MNHEY and CDR2 is SVGEGT. In nucleotides, the CDR3 is TGTGCCAGCAGTTACGATGGGACTAGTATCTACGAGCAGTACTTC. Protein sequence: CASSYDGTSIYEQYF.

The V and J genes are TRBV18 and TRBJ1-3; D ambiguous. Germline loops: CDR1 KGHSH, CDR2 LQKENI. This CDR3 has 15 residues. Between the trimmed V and J ends, which lost 3 bases and 2 bases, there was a span of 11 bases. The CDR3, as DNA: TGTGCCAGCTCACCCCGGATACAAACTGGAAACACCATATATTTT. Its translation is CASSPRIQTGNTIYF.

On this clone: The sample contains more than one DNA sequence encoding this CDR3. This chain connects TRBV18 to TRBJ2-7; 9 nucleotides align to TRBD2. Germline CDR1 KGHSH, CDR2 LQKENI. J was trimmed by 3 bases and V by 3 bases; bases with no gene match: 6. The CDR3 consists of 15 residues. CDR3 DNA sequence: TGTGCCAGCTCACCGTCGATAGCGGGAGTCTACGAGCAGTACTTC. Amino acid sequence: CASSPSIAGVYEQYF.

The chain recombines TRBV19 with TRBJ1-4; D is perhaps TRBD1 (5 bases). The germline V and J ends were trimmed by 0 bases and 7 bases, with 9 bases remaining between them. The CDR3 runs to 14 residues. CDR1 and CDR2 from the germline V gene are LNHDA and SQIVND (reference sequence). The CDR3 spells CASSIDRAGEKLFF. In nucleotides, the CDR3 is TGTGCCAGTAGTATAGACAGGGCCGGTGAAAAACTGTTTTTT.

This clone was counted a single time. The chain uses TRBV5-5 and TRBJ2-1; D possibly corresponds to TRBD2 (7 bases). The V gene lost 0 bases and the J gene lost 7 bases, with 26 bases spanning the gap. CDR1 is SGHKS, CDR2 YYEKEE, per germline (reference sequence). The CDR3 is made up of 19 amino acids. CDR3: CASSLEDGGLGRGGNEQFF. The CDR3 DNA sequence: TGTGCCAGCAGCTTGGAGGACGGGGGCCTAGGGAGGGGTGGTAATGAGCAGTTCTTC.

V usage is TRBV6-5 and J usage is TRBJ2-1, with TRBD1 matching 8 bases. J was trimmed by 9 bases and V by 6 bases; bases with no gene match: 10. The V gene's germline CDR1 is MNHEY and CDR2 SVGAGI. This CDR3 has 14 residues. CDR3 nucleotides: TGTGCCAGCAGCAGAGGACAGGGAATCCTTGAGCAGTTCTTC. This gives the protein CASSRGQGILEQFF.

This clone was recorded only once. The chain links TRBV6-6 to TRBJ1-5; no reliable D call. The CDR3 sequence is 16 residues long. The V end lost 7 bases, the J end lost 0 bases, and 16 bases lay between the germline ends. CDR1 and CDR2 (germline): MNHNY, SVGAGI (reference sequence). The CDR3 bases are TGTGCCAGCAAGCGGTTGGTAGGGTATAGCAATCAGCCCCAGCATTTT. The encoded protein is CASKRLVGYSNQPQHF.

V gene TRBV6-1 combines with J gene TRBJ1-5; D unclear. This CDR3 region has 15 residues. The germline V and J ends were trimmed by 2 bases and 4 bases, with 12 bases remaining between them. Germline values: CDR1 MNHNS, CDR2 SASEGT. Here the CDR3 DNA reads TGTGCCAGCAGTGAACGAGGGATGGGGAATCAGCCCCAGCATTTT. This gives the protein CASSERGMGNQPQHF.

The chain joins TRBV3-1 (or the pseudogene TRBV3-2) to TRBJ2-2; 12 bases line up with TRBD2. Germline V gene data show CDR1 as LGHDT and CDR2 as YNNKEL (reference sequence). CDR3 length: 17 residues. Unmatched junction bases numbered 3, after V lost 4 bases and J lost 0 bases. The DNA of the CDR3 is TGTGCCAGCAGCCTACGGACTAGCGGGGCGAACACCGGGGAGCTGTTTTTT. Amino acid sequence: CASSLRTSGANTGELFF.